One sample yielded the 3 T cell receptor beta chains listed below, sequenced in a study of T cells in localized non-small cell lung cancer. This table comes from immunoSEQ multiplex PCR, and its TCRdb copy is limited to in-frame clones, with some not included. The sample lists tens of thousands of clones, roughly 89% occurring once. Here the sequenced sample was peripheral blood, taken before any cancer treatment. The receptors were sampled from a male donor at least 60 years old with stage I lung adenocarcinoma.

The chain carries TRBV10-3 and TRBJ2-3, with 10 bases matching TRBD2. The CDR3 is 15 amino acids. Looked up from germline, CDR1 is ENHRY and CDR2 is SYGVKD. Trimming took 7 bases from V and 6 from J; bases not matched to a gene: 10. CDR3 nucleotides: TGTGCCATCACTGAAGCGGGAGGGCCTCATGATACGCAGTATTTT. It is translated as CAITEAGGPHDTQYF.

This rearrangement joins TRBV5-1 to TRBJ2-5; weak D call: TRBD2 (6 bases). This CDR3 spans 14 amino acids. Germline loops: CDR1 SGHRS, CDR2 YFSETQ. V lost 0 bases, J lost 4 bases, and 10 bases lay in between. CDR3 loop: CASSLAVGGETQYF. CDR3 DNA: TGCGCCAGCAGCTTGGCCGTGGGAGGAGAGACCCAGTACTTC.

This clone was detected only once. CDR3 amino acids: CASSQSGGAFF. CDR3 sequence (DNA): TGTGCCAGCAGCCAGTCCGGGGGAGCTTTCTTT. The chain couples TRBV14 to TRBJ1-1; perhaps TRBD1 as D (5 bases). CDR3 length: 11 amino acids. Germline V lookup: CDR1 SGHDN, CDR2 FVKESK. Trimming took off 3 bases at V and 10 bases at J, with 9 bases between the two ends.